This T cell receptor beta chain was documented in a study of T cells after yellow fever vaccination. Background on the study: Preparing low-cell-number fractions relied on SMART-Seq v4 Ultra Low Input. Study-level findings and limits: Re-detected after boosting: most primary clones, 96% of CD4 and roughly 88% of CD8. Contamination of FACS-sorted repertoires by abundant clonotypes from the bulk population could occur.

In this sample, this clonotype turned up many times. Its antigen is as yet unknown. Germline-derived CDR1 and CDR2 are KGHSH and LQKENI. Trimming took off 3 bases at V and 2 bases at J, with 11 bases between the two ends. This CDR3 is built from 14 residues. UMIs were added to TCR cDNA along with a universal primer site when it was made by 5'RACE template switching. One entry per CDR3 protein, called by TCRdb with MiXCR from the 5' RACE reads. This table has 240,000 or so distinct CDR3 sequences, less than 8.5% appearing once. Here the sequenced sample was CD4+ T cells sorted from PBMCs, taken 15 days after the yellow fever booster vaccination. This TCR derives from a man aged 25-45 years who received the YFV17D yellow fever vaccine. The rearrangement uses TRBV18 and TRBJ2-7, with a possible D match to TRBD1 (6 bases). The CDR3 sequence is CASSPRTEAYEQYF. DNA of the CDR3: TGTGCCAGCTCACCGCGGACAGAGGCCTACGAGCAGTACTTC.